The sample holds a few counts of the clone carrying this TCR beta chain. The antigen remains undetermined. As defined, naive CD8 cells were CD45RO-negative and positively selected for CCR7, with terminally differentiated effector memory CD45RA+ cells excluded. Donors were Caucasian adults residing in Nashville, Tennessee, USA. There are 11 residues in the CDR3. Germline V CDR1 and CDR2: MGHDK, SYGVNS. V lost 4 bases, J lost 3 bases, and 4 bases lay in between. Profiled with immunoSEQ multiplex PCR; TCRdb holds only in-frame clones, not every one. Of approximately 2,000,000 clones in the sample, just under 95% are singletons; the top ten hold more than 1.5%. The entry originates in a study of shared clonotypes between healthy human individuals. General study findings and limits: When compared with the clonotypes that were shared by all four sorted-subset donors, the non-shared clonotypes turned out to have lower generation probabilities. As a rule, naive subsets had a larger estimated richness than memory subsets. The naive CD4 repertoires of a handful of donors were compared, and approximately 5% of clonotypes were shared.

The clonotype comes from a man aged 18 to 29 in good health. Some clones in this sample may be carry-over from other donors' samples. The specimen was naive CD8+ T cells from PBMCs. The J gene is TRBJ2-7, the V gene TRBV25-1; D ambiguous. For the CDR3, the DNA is TGTGCCAGCAGTGCTGACTACGAGCAGTACTTC. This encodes CASSADYEQYF.